This T cell receptor beta chain was profiled in a study of tumour-infiltrating T cells in Burkitt lymphoma. Sequenced by immunoSEQ multiplex PCR; TCRdb stores in-frame clones only, minus some. The sample records 300 to 400 clones, 20% to 25% being singletons. The CDR3 is 12 amino acids. V was shortened by 2 bases and J by 7 bases, with 5 bases between the two germline ends. Germline V gene lookup returns CDR1 MNHEY and CDR2 SMNVEV (reference sequence). This clone was seen a single time. The sequence derives from a human donor with Burkitt lymphoma. The chain uses TRBV27 and TRBJ2-2; D ambiguous. The sequencing input was tumor tissue. Here the CDR3 DNA reads TGTGCCAGCAGTTTACTACGCGGGGAGCTGTTTTTT. Its translation: CASSLLRGELFF.